Each of the 30 T cell receptor beta chains below was sequenced from the same sample in a study of shared clonotypes between healthy human individuals. The table came from immunoSEQ multiplex PCR; TCRdb's copy has only in-frame clones and leaves some out. The sample records 2,500,000 or so clones, 90% to 95% being singletons. The sequenced sample consisted of naive CD4+ T cells sorted from blood. Subset reported: CD45RA+ positively selected. The receptors derive from a man between 18 and 35 years old in good health.

The chain combines TRBV7-2 with TRBJ1-1, with 11 bases lining up with TRBD1. The CDR3 sequence is 14 residues long. Germline-derived CDR1 and CDR2 are SGHTA and FQGNSA. V shed 3 bases and J 7 bases; nucleotides not matched to a gene: 4. The CDR3 protein is CASSLGQGVGEAFF. CDR3 bases: TGTGCCAGCAGCTTGGGACAGGGGGTAGGTGAAGCTTTCTTT.

The J gene is TRBJ2-7, the V gene TRBV11-2; 10 bases are a match to TRBD1. The CDR3 runs to 15 residues. From germline, CDR1 is SGHAT and CDR2 FQNNGV. The trim removed 5 bases at V and 2 bases at J, leaving 6 bases unmatched. The chain's CDR3 is CASSRLGQGAYEQYF. DNA of the CDR3: TGTGCCAGCAGCCGGTTAGGACAGGGGGCCTACGAGCAGTACTTC.

The chain combines TRBV19 with TRBJ2-2; 8 positions match TRBD1. The ends lost 9 bases at V and 0 bases at J; junction bases unmatched: 3. The V gene's germline CDR1 is LNHDA and CDR2 SQIVND (reference sequence). The CDR3 has 14 residues. The DNA of the CDR3 is TGTGCCAGCCGACAGGGGCCGAACACCGGGGAGCTGTTTTTT. Protein product: CASRQGPNTGELFF.

The genes are TRBV7-2 and TRBJ1-4; TRBD1 aligns across 7 bases. CDR1 SGHTA and CDR2 FQGNSA come from the germline V gene. V was pared by 1 base and J by 5 bases, with 7 bases of the junction left unmatched. The CDR3 loop spans 16 amino acids. CDR3 nucleotides: TGTGCCAGCAGCTTAGTGGGCGGGACAGAAAATGAAAAACTGTTTTTT. Translated, it gives CASSLVGGTENEKLFF. The whole variable domain, filled in from reference TRBV7-2 and TRBJ1-4, reads GAGVSQSPSNKVTEKGKDVELRCDPISGHTALYWYRQSLGQGLEFLIYFQGNSAPDKSGLPSDRFSAERTGGSVSTLTIQRTQQEDSAVYLCASSLVGGTENEKLFFGSGTQLSVL.

As for this clone: Other DNA sequences from this sample encode an identical CDR3 as well. J is TRBJ2-7 and V is TRBV6-1, with 9 bases identical to TRBD1. Germline V gene sequence: CDR1 MNHNS, CDR2 SASEGT. This CDR3 contains 15 residues. J gave up 2 bases and V 6 bases, and 8 bases lay outside the gene matches. CDR3 sequence reads: CASSGPGQGPYEQYF. CDR3 in DNA: TGTGCCAGCAGCGGCCCGGGACAGGGTCCCTACGAGCAGTACTTC.

The J gene is TRBJ2-4, the V gene TRBV28; 12 bases are shared with TRBD2. Trimming at V came to 5 bases and at J to 8 bases, leaving 13 bases not matched to a gene. Germline V gene sequence: CDR1 MDHEN, CDR2 SYDVKM. This CDR3 region has 17 residues. For the CDR3, the DNA is TGTGCCAGCAGTGGCCTGAGGCTAGCGGGGGGGCTAGACATTCAGTACTTC. Amino acids: CASSGLRLAGGLDIQYF. The complete variable domain, with remaining parts taken from reference TRBV28 and TRBJ2-4, reads DVKVTQSSRYLVKRTGEKVFLECVQDMDHENMFWYRQDPGLGLRLIYFSYDVKMKEKGDIPEGYSVSREKKERFSLILESASTNQTSMYLCASSGLRLAGGLDIQYFGAGTRLSVL.

This clone turned up a few times. The chain is built from TRBV9 and TRBJ1-6; the D is unclear. The CDR3 extends over 16 amino acids. The ends were cut back, 4 bases at V and 7 bases at J, with 18 bases in the middle. CDR1 and CDR2 from the germline V gene are SGDLS and YYNGEE. The CDR3 region is CASSPQLSRGNSPLHF. CDR3 DNA: TGTGCCAGCAGCCCACAGCTGTCAAGAGGGAATTCACCCCTCCACTTT.

The J gene is TRBJ1-1, the V gene TRBV5-4, with 8 bases that match TRBD1. This CDR3 region has 14 residues. Trimming cost V 4 bases and J 3 bases; bases outside gene matches: 5. Germline CDR1 SGHNT, CDR2 YYREEE (reference sequence). This CDR3 is CASSAPTGDTEAFF. CDR3 nucleotide sequence: TGTGCCAGCAGCGCGCCGACAGGGGACACTGAAGCTTTCTTT. The full variable domain, its missing parts supplied by reference TRBV5-4 and TRBJ1-1, is ETGVTQSPTHLIKTRGQQVTLRCSSQSGHNTVSWYQQALGQGPQFIFQYYREEENGRGNFPPRFSGLQFPNYSSELNVNALELDDSALYLCASSAPTGDTEAFFGQGTRLTVV.

J is TRBJ1-2 and V is TRBV5-1, with 8 positions matching TRBD1. The J segment lost 4 bases and the V segment lost 4 bases, leaving 3 bases of the junction unmatched. Germline CDR1 SGHRS, CDR2 YFSETQ. There are 13 residues in the CDR3. The CDR3 nucleotides read TGCGCCAGCAGCGGAACAGGGGGCTATGGCTACACCTTC. Its translation is CASSGTGGYGYTF.

Notes on this clone: Other DNA sequences from this sample encode an identical CDR3 as well. This chain links TRBV28 with TRBJ2-7; D gene ambiguous. V was shortened by 3 bases and J by 2 bases, with 5 bases between the two germline ends. This CDR3 has 12 amino acids. The germline V gene encodes CDR1 MDHEN and CDR2 SYDVKM. In DNA form, the CDR3 reads TGTGCCAGCAGTTTGGGTACCTACGAGCAGTACTTC. Amino acids: CASSLGTYEQYF. The complete variable domain, with remaining parts taken from reference TRBV28 and TRBJ2-7, reads DVKVTQSSRYLVKRTGEKVFLECVQDMDHENMFWYRQDPGLGLRLIYFSYDVKMKEKGDIPEGYSVSREKKERFSLILESASTNQTSMYLCASSLGTYEQYFGPGTRLTVT.

V usage is TRBV2 and J usage is TRBJ1-4; D remains ambiguous. This CDR3 comprises 19 residues. V lost 5 bases, J lost 0 bases, and 22 bases lay in between. CDR1 is SNHLY and CDR2 is FYNNEI in the germline V gene. As DNA, the CDR3 is TGTGCCAGCAGTACCCAAAGCGGAATCCCTGTAGCAACTAATGAAAAACTGTTTTTT. It yields the protein CASSTQSGIPVATNEKLFF.

This chain links TRBV27 with TRBJ2-3; D gene ambiguous. V was pared by 6 bases and J by 4 bases, with 11 bases between. Germline V gives CDR1 MNHEY, CDR2 SMNVEV (reference sequence). The CDR3 extends over 13 amino acids. CDR3 region: CASRFRIADTQYF. DNA of the CDR3: TGTGCCAGCAGATTTAGAATCGCAGATACGCAGTATTTT.

This chain links TRBV12-1 with TRBJ2-7; the table's D gene call, TRBD1, was not cross checked with the DNA. TRBV12-1 is shown as a pseudogene. There are 14 residues in the CDR3. CDR3 sequence reads: CASSPGQNSYEQYF. In nucleotides, the CDR3 is TGTGCCAGCAGCCCTGGACAGAACTCCTACGAGCAGTACTTC.

This sequence joins TRBV19 and TRBJ1-2; tentatively, D is TRBD1 (5 bases). Germline values: CDR1 LNHDA, CDR2 SQIVND (reference sequence). The CDR3 sequence is 12 residues long. V was shortened by 6 bases and J by 8 bases, with 13 bases between the two germline ends. The CDR3 sequence is CASRTDVGGYTF. CDR3 bases: TGTGCCAGTAGGACAGACGTCGGCGGCTACACCTTC.

As to this clone: Mismatch with germline at one junction end may stem from a read error. This rearrangement joins TRBV10-3 to TRBJ2-1; TRBD2 matches at 10 bases. Looked up from germline, CDR1 is ENHRY and CDR2 is SYGVKD. This CDR3 has 15 amino acids. The CDR3 coding sequence is TGTGCCATCAGTGAGGGGGCTAGCGGGGGCAATCAGCAGTTCTTC. This translates into CAISEGASGGNQQFF.

On this clone: The identical CDR3 is also encoded by other nucleotide sequences in the sample. The V and J genes are TRBV5-1 and TRBJ2-3; D ambiguous. The CDR3 has 13 amino acids. Germline CDR1 and CDR2: SGHRS and YFSETQ. Trimming pared 7 bases from V and 0 bases from J, leaving 9 bases between. The CDR3 region is CASRPLSTDTQYF. DNA for the CDR3: TGCGCCAGCCGACCGTTGAGCACAGATACGCAGTATTTT. The whole variable domain, filled in from reference TRBV5-1 and TRBJ2-3, reads KAGVTQTPRYLIKTRGQQVTLSCSPISGHRSVSWYQQTPGQGLQFLFEYFSETQRNKGNFPGRFSGRQFSNSRSEMNVSTLELGDSALYLCASRPLSTDTQYFGPGTRLTVL.

V is TRBV5-4 and J is TRBJ2-7; a possible D gene is TRBD2 (6 bases). Germline V gene data show CDR1 as SGHNT and CDR2 as YYREEE (reference sequence). Trimming removed 1 base at V and 4 bases at J, with 12 bases between. This CDR3 is 14 amino acids long. DNA for the CDR3: TGTGCCAGCAGCTTGAGTACTAGCAGTTACGAGCAGTACTTC. Translated: CASSLSTSSYEQYF.

The V call is TRBV5-1, the J call TRBJ2-6; the D gene is possibly TRBD1 (6 bases). The CDR3 loop spans 15 amino acids. V was cut by 5 bases and J by 4 bases, with 13 bases left in between. Germline CDR1 and CDR2: SGHRS and YFSETQ. CDR3 sequence reads: CASRAGASGANVLTF. For the CDR3, the DNA is TGCGCCAGCAGAGCAGGGGCTTCGGGGGCCAACGTCCTGACTTTC.

This chain uses TRBV28 with TRBJ2-3, with D uncertain. The V gene's germline CDR1 is MDHEN and CDR2 SYDVKM. V lost 5 bases to trimming and J lost 0 bases, with 15 bases between them. CDR3 size: 16 residues. The CDR3: CASSPPLPGSTDTQYF. CDR3 sequence (DNA): TGTGCCAGCAGTCCCCCCCTACCCGGAAGCACAGATACGCAGTATTTT.

The rearrangement uses TRBV6-1 and TRBJ1-1, with no clear D. The V end was cut by 6 bases, the J end by 1 base, with 6 bases between. CDR1 is MNHNS and CDR2 is SASEGT in the germline V gene. The CDR3 sequence is 12 residues long. The CDR3 reads CASRAENTEAFF. CDR3 coding DNA: TGTGCCAGCAGGGCTGAGAACACTGAAGCTTTCTTT.

The DNA of the CDR3 is TGTGCCAGCAGCAAACGGCACGGTCGGGACAGCTACACAGATACGCAGTATTTT. This encodes CASSKRHGRDSYTDTQYF. The J gene is TRBJ2-3, the V gene TRBV21-1; TRBD1 is the table's D call and was not checked against the DNA. TRBV21-1 is described as a pseudogene. This CDR3 contains 18 residues.

The V gene is TRBV19, the J gene TRBJ2-5; 9 bases match TRBD1. The V and J ends lost 8 bases and 1 base, in that order; junction bases with no gene match: 8. Germline assignment: CDR1 LNHDA and CDR2 SQIVND (reference sequence). This CDR3 contains 15 residues. The CDR3 sequence is CASSDRGLPQETQYF. In DNA, the CDR3 is TGTGCCAGTTCGGACAGGGGACTCCCCCAAGAGACCCAGTACTTC.

CDR3 coding DNA: TGTGCCAGCAGCTTAGTTTCGGGGGGCGGCACTTCCTACGAGCAGTACTTC. Translation gives CASSLVSGGGTSYEQYF. This rearrangement joins TRBV7-2 to TRBJ2-7; TRBD2 is a possible D gene (7 bases). The CDR3 totals 17 residues. CDR1 is SGHTA, CDR2 FQGNSA, per germline. V was shortened by 1 base and J by 1 base, with 17 bases between the two germline ends.

The rearrangement links TRBV30 to TRBJ2-5, with 11 bases aligning to TRBD2. The J segment lost 10 bases and the V segment lost 5 bases, leaving 9 bases of the junction unmatched. The CDR3 sequence is 13 residues long. CDR1 GTSNPN and CDR2 SVGIG come from the germline V gene (reference sequence). The CDR3 sequence: CAWYSGGARVQYF. The CDR3 region has the DNA TGTGCCTGGTATAGCGGGGGGGCAAGGGTCCAGTACTTC. Using reference TRBV30 and TRBJ2-5 for the parts outside the CDR3, the full variable domain is SQTIHQWPATLVQPVGSPLSLECTVEGTSNPNLYWYRQAAGRGLQLLFYSVGIGQISSEVPQNLSASRPQDRQFILSSKKLLLSDSGFYLCAWYSGGARVQYFGPGTRLLVL.

The chain uses TRBV28 and TRBJ1-2; D perhaps matches TRBD1 (6 bases). The germline CDR1 and CDR2 sequences are MDHEN and SYDVKM. The CDR3 covers 13 residues. Between the trimmed V and J ends, which lost 5 bases and 1 base, there was a span of 8 bases. CDR3 region: CASSTRGNYGYTF. CDR3 nucleotide sequence: TGTGCCAGCAGTACCAGGGGTAACTATGGCTACACCTTC.

This clone appeared once. The rearrangement uses TRBV7-8 and TRBJ2-3; D not certain. CDR3 length equals 18 residues. Trimming took off 1 base at V and 7 bases at J, with 24 bases between the two ends. Germline loops: CDR1 SGHVS, CDR2 FQNEAQ. The CDR3 is CASSLVEQQTNLLYTQYF. As DNA, the CDR3 is TGTGCCAGCAGCTTAGTAGAACAGCAGACAAATCTACTATATACGCAGTATTTT.

In regard to this clone: In the same sample, other DNA sequences code for this CDR3. CDR3 coding DNA: TGTGCCTGGAGTGTACGTAGGACTAGCGGAGGGCAAGAGACCCAGTACTTC. Translation: CAWSVRRTSGGQETQYF. This chain uses TRBV30 with TRBJ2-5; TRBD2 matches 10 bases. CDR3 length equals 17 residues. V lost 0 bases to trimming and J lost 2 bases; unmatched junction nucleotides: 9. The germline V gene has CDR1 GTSNPN and CDR2 SVGIG (reference sequence).

This sequence joins TRBV9 and TRBJ1-5, with D hard to call. Per germline, CDR1 SGDLS and CDR2 YYNGEE. The CDR3 length is 13 residues. V was trimmed by 4 bases and J by 7 bases, leaving 12 bases between them. CDR3 nucleotide sequence: TGTGCCAGCAGCCCCTCCGACATGCAGCCCCAGCATTTT. Protein product: CASSPSDMQPQHF.

The V and J genes are TRBV19 and TRBJ1-5; D is ambiguous. Germline V gene data show CDR1 as LNHDA and CDR2 as SQIVND (reference sequence). The CDR3 runs to 17 residues. V was trimmed by 1 base and J by 0 bases, leaving 13 bases between them. CDR3 residues: CASSIGVRGYSNQPQHF. The CDR3 bases are TGTGCCAGTAGTATAGGGGTCCGGGGATATAGCAATCAGCCCCAGCATTTT.

This clone was recorded a few times. This chain links TRBV10-2 with TRBJ1-6, with D uncertain. This CDR3 spans 14 amino acids. From germline, CDR1 is WSHSY and CDR2 SAAADI. V lost 2 bases, J lost 9 bases, and 11 bases lay in between. The CDR3 DNA reads TGCGCCAGCAGTGAGATCGGTTTAGGTTCACCCCTCCACTTT. Protein sequence: CASSEIGLGSPLHF.